This T cell receptor beta chain emerged from a study of cytomegalovirus exposure and HLA in healthy donors. Study results and caveats: Exclusion applied to some V segments, including TRBV6-2 and TRBV6-3, as they were indistinguishable.

With respect to this clone: Its antigen is unknown.

The CDR3 loop spans 12 amino acids. Germline CDR1 is MRHNA and CDR2 is SNTAGT. In the PCR, 60 Vbeta and 13 Jbeta primers were used. Per the original methods: Later reanalysis found 70 million to 95 million unique TCR beta chains, around 10 million of them shared. This table comes from immunoSEQ multiplex PCR, and its TCRdb copy is limited to in-frame clones, with some not included. The DNA was the basis for D and trimming; V, J and clone size are from that table. In the table there are roughly 150,000 clones, roughly 70% of which are singletons. The sequence derives from a woman aged 60-70 years in good health and CMV-seropositive. J is TRBJ2-5 and V is TRBV6-4; 7 bases line up with TRBD1. Matching the DNA end better, TRBJ2-7 makes the J call doubtful. Input material: PBMCs. The chain's CDR3 is CASSGDSYEQYF. In nucleotides, the CDR3 is TGTGCCAGCAGTGGGGACAGTTACGAGCAGTACTTC.